One sample yielded the 27 T cell receptor beta chains listed below, sequenced in a study of technical replicates of blood from four donors. Profiling relied on immunoSEQ multiplex PCR, and the TCRdb table lists in-frame clones only, not all of them. The sample carries about 83,000 clones, approximately 94% recorded once. The sample comprised T cells isolated from PBMCs. The receptors were sampled from a human donor in good health.

The J gene is TRBJ1-4, the V gene TRBV5-6; D is unclear. The CDR3 spans 13 residues. CDR1 and CDR2 from the germline V gene are SGHDT and YYEEEE. V lost 3 bases and J 8 bases, leaving 11 bases between the germline ends. The CDR3 region is CASSSLGGEKLFF. DNA for the CDR3: TGTGCCAGCAGCTCCTTAGGAGGAGAAAAACTGTTTTTT.

The rearrangement joins TRBV21-1 to TRBJ1-2; the table's D call TRBD1 went unverified against the DNA. TRBV21-1 is classified as a pseudogene. The CDR3 extends over 14 amino acids. DNA of the CDR3: TGTGCCAGCATATTACAGGGGAGCGCCTATGGCTACACCTTC. Encoded protein: CASILQGSAYGYTF.

This clone occurred a few times. The gene calls are TRBV4-1 and TRBJ1-1; D gene uncertain. CDR1 is MGHRA, CDR2 YSYEKL, per germline. The CDR3 contains 15 residues. Trimming shortened V by 4 bases and J by 6 bases, and 18 bases separated the two germline ends. CDR3 in amino acids: CASSRAGREFSEAFF. CDR3 nucleotide sequence: TGCGCCAGCAGCCGGGCGGGGAGGGAATTTTCTGAAGCTTTCTTT.

The chain combines TRBV6-5 with TRBJ2-7; weak D call: TRBD1 (6 bases). Trimming left V 4 bases short and J 3 bases short, with 10 bases between. The CDR3 has 13 residues. CDR1 is MNHEY, CDR2 SVGAGI, per germline. The DNA for the CDR3 is TGTGCCAGCAGTTCGGGACACCTCTACGAGCAGTACTTC. Its protein product is CASSSGHLYEQYF.

The chain recombines TRBV30 with TRBJ2-2, with D perhaps matching TRBD1 (6 bases). CDR1 and CDR2 (germline): GTSNPN, SVGIG (reference sequence). The CDR3 extends over 15 amino acids. The germline V and J ends were trimmed by 1 base and 3 bases, with 12 bases remaining between them. CDR3 sequence: CAWSGWGRDTGELFF. In nucleotides, the CDR3 is TGTGCCTGGAGTGGATGGGGGCGTGACACCGGGGAGCTGTTTTTT.

This clone was detected once. V usage is TRBV28 and J usage is TRBJ2-2; 9 nucleotides agree with TRBD1. CDR1 MDHEN and CDR2 SYDVKM come from the germline V gene. The trim removed 3 bases at V and 8 bases at J, leaving 1 base unmatched. The CDR3 has 13 amino acids. CDR3 sequence (DNA): TGTGCCAGCAGTTTCGGGACAGGGGGGGAGCTGTTTTTT. It specifies CASSFGTGGELFF.

The gene calls are TRBV5-1 and TRBJ2-7; tentatively, D is TRBD1 (6 bases). The V and J ends lost 4 bases and 4 bases respectively, with 24 bases between them. The CDR3 length is 17 residues. The germline V gene encodes CDR1 SGHRS and CDR2 YFSETQ. CDR3 region: CASSPTGQQGELYEQYF. CDR3 DNA: TGCGCCAGCAGCCCAACCGGACAGCAAGGGGAGTTGTACGAGCAGTACTTC.

The CDR3 DNA is TGTGCCAGCAGTGAAGCAGGGGCGGGGGGACCGAACACTGAAGCTTTCTTT. Translated: CASSEAGAGGPNTEAFF. The V gene is TRBV6-1, the J gene TRBJ1-1; perhaps TRBD1 as D (5 bases). Germline V gene data show CDR1 as MNHNS and CDR2 as SASEGT. The CDR3 spans 17 residues. Deletions cut 0 bases from V and 1 base from J, with 15 bases between.

This sequence joins TRBV25-1 and TRBJ1-3; D remains ambiguous. The CDR3 contains 16 residues. Trimming took 8 bases from V and 6 from J, leaving 23 bases between them. Germline V gives CDR1 MGHDK, CDR2 SYGVNS. CDR3 in DNA: TGTGCCAGCTCCGAGGGCCCAACATGGATTTCAAACACCATATATTTT. This sequence encodes CASSEGPTWISNTIYF. Full variable domain (rest looked up from reference TRBV25-1 and TRBJ1-3): EADIYQTPRYLVIGTGKKITLECSQTMGHDKMYWYQQDPGMELHLIHYSYGVNSTEKGDLSSESTVSRIRTEHFPLTLESARPSHTSQYLCASSEGPTWISNTIYFGEGSWLTVV.

The chain is built from TRBV7-2 and TRBJ2-1, with 7 bases that match TRBD2. The germline V gene has CDR1 SGHTA and CDR2 FQGNSA. The CDR3 runs 19 residues. After removal of 1 base from V and 0 bases from J, the junction contained 12 bases not matched to a gene. The chain's CDR3 is CASSLDGLAVLTSYNEQFF. In nucleotides, the CDR3 is TGTGCCAGCAGCTTAGACGGTCTAGCGGTACTGACCTCCTACAATGAGCAGTTCTTC. Drawing the rest from reference TRBV7-2 and TRBJ2-1, the complete variable domain is GAGVSQSPSNKVTEKGKDVELRCDPISGHTALYWYRQSLGQGLEFLIYFQGNSAPDKSGLPSDRFSAERTGGSVSTLTIQRTQQEDSAVYLCASSLDGLAVLTSYNEQFFGPGTRLTVL.

This chain uses TRBV10-1 with TRBJ1-4; 8 bases are shared with TRBD1. The CDR3 spans 15 residues. Germline V gives CDR1 WNHNN, CDR2 SYGVQD (reference sequence). The junction had 6 bases not matched to a gene; V was cut back by 6 bases and J by 3 bases. The CDR3 nucleotides read TGCGCCAGCAGCCCCGGACAGGGCCCTAATGAAAAACTGTTTTTT. Translation: CASSPGQGPNEKLFF.

J is TRBJ2-7 and V is TRBV6-6; tentative D call: TRBD2 (6 bases). Germline CDR1 MNHNY, CDR2 SVGAGI (reference sequence). The CDR3 has 15 amino acids. Trimming took 2 bases from V and 5 from J, leaving 16 bases between them. DNA of the CDR3: TGTGCCAGCAGTTACAACTTAGGGACTTTCCACGAGCAGTACTTC. Amino acid sequence: CASSYNLGTFHEQYF.

The chain is built from TRBV7-3 and TRBJ2-5, with 10 bases fitting TRBD2. The CDR3 is made up of 15 amino acids. Germline-derived CDR1 and CDR2 are SGHTA and FQGTGA. Unmatched junction bases numbered 4, after V lost 2 bases and J lost 4 bases. Here the CDR3 reads CASSLVAGGPETQYF. Here the CDR3 DNA reads TGTGCCAGCAGCTTAGTAGCGGGGGGCCCAGAGACCCAGTACTTC.

V gene TRBV28 combines with J gene TRBJ2-2, with D possibly being TRBD2 (5 bases). Per germline, CDR1 MDHEN and CDR2 SYDVKM. V was trimmed by 5 bases and J by 1 base, leaving 8 bases between them. CDR3 length equals 14 residues. The CDR3 coding sequence is TGTGCCAGCAGTAGGAGCGGGAACACCGGGGAGCTGTTTTTT. It translates to CASSRSGNTGELFF.

The CDR3 sequence: CASTGDSPYEQYF. CDR3 DNA sequence: TGTGCCAGCACTGGGGACTCCCCCTACGAGCAGTACTTC. V is TRBV2 and J is TRBJ2-7, with D perhaps matching TRBD2 (6 bases). Germline V lookup: CDR1 SNHLY, CDR2 FYNNEI. The ends were cut back, 7 bases at V and 2 bases at J, with 12 bases in the middle. The CDR3 covers 13 residues.

The chain couples TRBV19 to TRBJ1-1, with D possibly matching TRBD1 (6 bases). Deletions cut 3 bases from V and 7 bases from J, with 15 bases between. The CDR3 consists of 14 residues. From germline, CDR1 is LNHDA and CDR2 SQIVND (reference sequence). For the CDR3, the DNA is TGTGCCAGTAGTATGGGATGGGGGCTCAATGAAGCTTTCTTT. It codes for CASSMGWGLNEAFF. The complete variable domain, with remaining parts taken from reference TRBV19 and TRBJ1-1, reads DGGITQSPKYLFRKEGQNVTLSCEQNLNHDAMYWYRQDPGQGLRLIYYSQIVNDFQKGDIAEGYSVSREKKESFPLTVTSAQKNPTAFYLCASSMGWGLNEAFFGQGTRLTVV.

V usage is TRBV6-5 and J usage is TRBJ1-1, with 11 nucleotides matching TRBD1. Germline CDR1 reads MNHEY; CDR2 reads SVGAGI. The CDR3 is 15 residues long. Losses at the gene ends were 5 bases for V and 4 bases for J; bases not matched to a gene: 6. In DNA form, the CDR3 reads TGTGCCAGCAGTAAATGGACAGGGGGCGGCACTGAAGCTTTCTTT. Translating it yields CASSKWTGGGTEAFF.

This clone was counted once. V and J are TRBV25-1 and TRBJ2-5, with D perhaps TRBD1 (5 bases). The CDR3 runs to 16 residues. Trimming pared 4 bases from V and 0 bases from J, leaving 15 bases between. The germline gives CDR1 MGHDK, CDR2 SYGVNS. The CDR3 protein is CASSVESGWYQETQYF. The CDR3 region has the DNA TGTGCCAGCAGTGTTGAGTCAGGGTGGTACCAAGAGACCCAGTACTTC.

This chain joins TRBV19 and TRBJ1-2; possible D gene TRBD1, 5 bases. The germline CDR1 and CDR2 sequences are LNHDA and SQIVND (reference sequence). The CDR3 is 21 residues long. The V end lost 6 bases, the J end lost 2 bases, and 34 bases lay between the germline ends. The CDR3 region is CASSPTPGSGSLGQGNYGYTF. In nucleotides, the CDR3 is TGTGCCAGTAGCCCGACCCCAGGTTCGGGTTCCCTGGGTCAGGGCAACTATGGCTACACCTTC.

This clone has just one count. V gene TRBV28 combines with J gene TRBJ1-5; D call uncertain. Germline V gene data show CDR1 as MDHEN and CDR2 as SYDVKM. This CDR3 is 14 amino acids long. V was clipped by 2 bases and J by 7 bases, with 12 bases between them. DNA of the CDR3: TGTGCCAGCAGTTTACAAGGGAGTCCCCAGCCCCAGCATTTT. Residues: CASSLQGSPQPQHF.

The genes are TRBV6-4 and TRBJ2-2; no definite D call. Per germline, CDR1 MRHNA and CDR2 SNTAGT. This CDR3 spans 12 amino acids. The V end was cut by 4 bases, the J end by 4 bases, with 4 bases between. CDR3 sequence reads: CASSGGTGELFF. The CDR3 nucleotides read TGTGCCAGCAGTGGAGGCACCGGGGAGCTGTTTTTT.

This clone was observed a single time. V and J are TRBV7-9 and TRBJ2-1, with a weak D call TRBD1 (6 bases). Germline V gene data show CDR1 as SEHNR and CDR2 as FQNEAQ (reference sequence). Trimming cost V 3 bases and J 7 bases, with 16 bases left between them. The CDR3 covers 15 residues. The DNA for the CDR3 is TGTGCCAGCAGCTTCGGACAGCCGGTCTTGAATGAGCAGTTCTTC. Its translation is CASSFGQPVLNEQFF.

The chain is built from TRBV14 and TRBJ2-3, with 12 bases fitting TRBD2. The J segment lost 3 bases and the V segment lost 2 bases, leaving 15 bases of the junction unmatched. This CDR3 contains 20 residues. CDR1 SGHDN and CDR2 FVKESK come from the germline V gene. CDR3 DNA: TGTGCCAGCAGCCAATTCGTCCTAGCGGGAGGGCCTTTTGAAACAGATACGCAGTATTTT. Residues: CASSQFVLAGGPFETDTQYF.

This sequence joins TRBV28 and TRBJ1-4; TRBD1 aligns across 7 bases. CDR1 and CDR2 (germline): MDHEN, SYDVKM. J gave up 2 bases and V 5 bases, and 5 bases lay outside the gene matches. The CDR3 is 15 amino acids. The chain's CDR3 is CASSGEGATNEKLFF. In nucleotides, the CDR3 is TGTGCCAGCAGTGGAGAGGGGGCTACTAATGAAAAACTGTTTTTT.

The chain combines TRBV7-6 with TRBJ2-3, with D possibly TRBD1 on 5 matching bases. Germline-derived CDR1 and CDR2 are SGHVS and FNYEAQ. The CDR3 is 14 amino acids. V shed 5 bases and J shed 4 bases, with 13 bases lying between them. The chain's CDR3 is CASSLRVAADTQYF. The CDR3 nucleotides are TGTGCCAGCAGCCTCAGGGTGGCAGCAGATACGCAGTATTTT.

This clone appeared once. J is TRBJ1-5 and V is TRBV28; 9 nucleotides line up with TRBD1. This CDR3 spans 16 amino acids. Germline loops: CDR1 MDHEN, CDR2 SYDVKM. The V segment lost 5 bases and the J segment 7 bases; nucleotides outside the gene matches: 12. The CDR3 sequence is CASSGARTGVRQPQHF. The CDR3 DNA reads TGTGCCAGCAGTGGCGCACGGACAGGGGTTCGCCAGCCCCAGCATTTT.

The chain combines TRBV14 with TRBJ1-1; unclear D gene. The CDR3 sequence is 14 residues long. The V gene lost 3 bases and the J gene lost 1 base, with 9 bases spanning the gap. Germline V gives CDR1 SGHDN, CDR2 FVKESK. CDR3 residues: CASSQPARNTEAFF. CDR3 sequence (DNA): TGTGCCAGCAGCCAGCCTGCGAGGAACACTGAAGCTTTCTTT.